The 2 T cell receptor beta chains below were found in one sample sequenced in a study of blood T cell repertoires in COVID-19 (dated by TCRdb to 2020 to 2021). Libraries were constructed by the immunoSEQ multiplex PCR assay. Held by TCRdb, this immuneACCESS table contains in-frame sequences only and omits some clones. Under half of the omission traces to an unresolved V gene where checked; the cause of the rest is unknown. The sample table contains 70,000 to 95,000 clones; only one count was recorded for 75% to 85% of them. The top ten hold approximately 20% of the sample. Material: peripheral blood. These TCRs come from a woman in her 70s with acute or convalescent COVID-19.

This chain joins TRBV6-2 or TRBV6-3 and TRBJ2-7; TRBD2 matches 11 bases. Losses at the gene ends were 4 bases for V and 3 bases for J; bases not matched to a gene: 8. The CDR3 spans 16 residues. CDR1 and CDR2 from the germline V gene are MNHEY and SVGEGT. CDR3 region: CASSSRLAGTIYEQYF. The CDR3 DNA reads TGTGCCAGCAGTTCCCGACTAGCGGGAACTATCTACGAGCAGTACTTC.

V usage is TRBV2 and J usage is TRBJ2-3; 11 bases are shared with TRBD2. Germline CDR1 and CDR2: SNHLY and FYNNEI. With V trimmed by 11 bases and J by 0 bases, 10 bases remained unmatched. CDR3 size: 16 residues. This CDR3 reads CAGSSGGTSSTDTQYF. The CDR3 DNA follows: TGTGCCGGATCTAGCGGGGGGACGTCTAGCACAGATACGCAGTATTTT. The variable domain in full, with the rest retrieved from reference TRBV2 and TRBJ2-3, is EPEVTQTPSHQVTQMGQEVILRCVPISNHLYFYWYRQILGQKVEFLVSFYNNEISEKSEIFDDQFSVERPDGSNFTLKIRSTKLEDSAMYFCAGSSGGTSSTDTQYFGPGTRLTVL.